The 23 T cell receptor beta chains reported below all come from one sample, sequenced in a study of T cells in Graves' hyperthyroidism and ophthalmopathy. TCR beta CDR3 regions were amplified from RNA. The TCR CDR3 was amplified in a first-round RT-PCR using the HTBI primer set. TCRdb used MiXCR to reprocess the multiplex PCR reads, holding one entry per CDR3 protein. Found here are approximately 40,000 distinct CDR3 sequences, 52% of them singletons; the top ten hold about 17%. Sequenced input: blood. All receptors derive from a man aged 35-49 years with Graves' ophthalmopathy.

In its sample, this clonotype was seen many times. CDR3 residues: CASRSEVGGGASDEQFF. The DNA of the CDR3 is TGTGCCAGCAGGTCTGAGGTGGGCGGGGGCGCTTCCGATGAGCAGTTCTTC. V usage is TRBV6-1 and J usage is TRBJ2-1; weak D call: TRBD2 (7 bases). Germline V CDR1 and CDR2: MNHNS, SASEGT. The CDR3 spans 17 residues. Trimming cost V 6 bases and J 8 bases, with 26 bases left between them.

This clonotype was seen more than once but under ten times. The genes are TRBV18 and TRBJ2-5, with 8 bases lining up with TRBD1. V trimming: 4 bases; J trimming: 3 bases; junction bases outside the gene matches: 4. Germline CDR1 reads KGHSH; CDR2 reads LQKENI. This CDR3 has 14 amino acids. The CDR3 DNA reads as TGTGCCAGCTCACGGCAGGGGGCTGAAGAGACCCAGTACTTC. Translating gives CASSRQGAEETQYF. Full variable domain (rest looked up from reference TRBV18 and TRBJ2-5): NAGVMQNPRHLVRRRGQEARLRCSPMKGHSHVYWYRQLPEEGLKFMVYLQKENIIDESGMPKERFSAEFPKEGPSILRIQQVVRGDSAAYFCASSRQGAEETQYFGPGTRLLVL.

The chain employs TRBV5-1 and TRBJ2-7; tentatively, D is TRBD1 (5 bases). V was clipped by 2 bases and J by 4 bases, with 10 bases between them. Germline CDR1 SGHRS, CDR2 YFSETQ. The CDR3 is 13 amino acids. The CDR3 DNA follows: TGCGCCAGCAGCTTTGGAAGGGGATACGAGCAGTACTTC. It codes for CASSFGRGYEQYF.

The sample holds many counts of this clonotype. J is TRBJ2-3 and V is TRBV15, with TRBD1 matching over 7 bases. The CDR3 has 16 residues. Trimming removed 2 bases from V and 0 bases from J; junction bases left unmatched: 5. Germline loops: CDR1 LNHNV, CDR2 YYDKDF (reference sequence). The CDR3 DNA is TGTGCCACCAGCAGAACAGGGGCCTCTAGCACAGATACGCAGTATTTT. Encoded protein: CATSRTGASSTDTQYF.

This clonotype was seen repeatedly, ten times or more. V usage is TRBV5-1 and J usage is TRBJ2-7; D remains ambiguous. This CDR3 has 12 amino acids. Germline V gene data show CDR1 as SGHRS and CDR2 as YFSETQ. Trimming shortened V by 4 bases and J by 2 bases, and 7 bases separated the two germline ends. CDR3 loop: CASSLDTYEQYF. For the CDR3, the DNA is TGCGCCAGCAGCCTAGATACCTACGAGCAGTACTTC.

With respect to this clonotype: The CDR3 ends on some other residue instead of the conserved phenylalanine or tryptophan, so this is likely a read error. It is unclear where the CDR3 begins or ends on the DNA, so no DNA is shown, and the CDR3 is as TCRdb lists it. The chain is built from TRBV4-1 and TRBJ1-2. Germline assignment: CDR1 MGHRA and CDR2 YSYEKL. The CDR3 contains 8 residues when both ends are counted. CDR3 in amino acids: CASSQAPV.

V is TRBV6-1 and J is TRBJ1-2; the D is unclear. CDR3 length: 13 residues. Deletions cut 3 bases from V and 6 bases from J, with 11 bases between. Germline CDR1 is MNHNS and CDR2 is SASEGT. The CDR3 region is CASSEVRFDGYTF. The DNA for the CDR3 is TGTGCCAGCAGTGAGGTAAGGTTCGATGGCTACACCTTC.

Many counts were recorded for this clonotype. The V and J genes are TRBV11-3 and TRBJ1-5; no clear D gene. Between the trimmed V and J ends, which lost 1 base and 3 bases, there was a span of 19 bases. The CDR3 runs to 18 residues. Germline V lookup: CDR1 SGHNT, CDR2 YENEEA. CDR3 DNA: TGTGCCAGCAGCTTAGTAGGAGTAGGGAAACTACTCAATCAGCCCCAGCATTTT. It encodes CASSLVGVGKLLNQPQHF.

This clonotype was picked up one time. CDR3 DNA: TGTGCCAGCAGCACCCTAGGGGGCGGGAATTCACCCCTCCACTTT. Protein: CASSTLGGGNSPLHF. The chain joins TRBV7-2 to TRBJ1-6, with 7 nucleotides matching TRBD1. V shed 5 bases, J shed 7 bases, and the junction held 8 bases outside the gene matches. This CDR3 region has 15 residues. CDR1 and CDR2 (germline): SGHTA, FQGNSA.

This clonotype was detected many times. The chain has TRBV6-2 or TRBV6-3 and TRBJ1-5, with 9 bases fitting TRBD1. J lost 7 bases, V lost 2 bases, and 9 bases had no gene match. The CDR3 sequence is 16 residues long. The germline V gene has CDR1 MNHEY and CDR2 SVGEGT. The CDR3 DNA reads TGTGCCAGCAGTTACCAACCGGACAGGGGAGGCCAGCCCCAGCATTTT. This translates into CASSYQPDRGGQPQHF.

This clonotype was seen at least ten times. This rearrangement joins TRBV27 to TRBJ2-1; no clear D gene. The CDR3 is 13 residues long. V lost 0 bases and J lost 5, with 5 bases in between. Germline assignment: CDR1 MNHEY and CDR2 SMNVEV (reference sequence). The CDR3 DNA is TGTGCCAGCAGTTTATCGTCCAACAATGAGCAGTTCTTC. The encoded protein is CASSLSSNNEQFF.

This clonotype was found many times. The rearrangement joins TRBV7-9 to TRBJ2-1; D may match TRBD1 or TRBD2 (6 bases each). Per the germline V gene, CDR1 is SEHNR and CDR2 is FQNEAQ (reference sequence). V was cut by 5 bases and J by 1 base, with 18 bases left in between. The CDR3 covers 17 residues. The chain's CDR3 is CASSPYGQGRSYNEQFF. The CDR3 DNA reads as TGTGCCAGCAGCCCCTACGGCCAGGGGAGGTCCTACAATGAGCAGTTCTTC. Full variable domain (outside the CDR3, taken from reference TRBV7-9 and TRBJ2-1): DTGVSQNPRHKITKRGQNVTFRCDPISEHNRLYWYRQTLGQGPEFLTYFQNEAQLEKSRLLSDRFSAERPKGSFSTLEIQRTEQGDSAMYLCASSPYGQGRSYNEQFFGPGTRLTVL.

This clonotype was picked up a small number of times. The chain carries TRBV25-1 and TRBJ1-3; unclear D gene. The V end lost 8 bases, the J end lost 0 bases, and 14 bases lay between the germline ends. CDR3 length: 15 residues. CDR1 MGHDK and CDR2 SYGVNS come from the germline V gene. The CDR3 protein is CASSPGPNSGNTIYF. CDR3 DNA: TGTGCCAGCTCACCGGGTCCTAACTCTGGAAACACCATATATTTT. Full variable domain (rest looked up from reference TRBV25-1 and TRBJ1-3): EADIYQTPRYLVIGTGKKITLECSQTMGHDKMYWYQQDPGMELHLIHYSYGVNSTEKGDLSSESTVSRIRTEHFPLTLESARPSHTSQYLCASSPGPNSGNTIYFGEGSWLTVV.

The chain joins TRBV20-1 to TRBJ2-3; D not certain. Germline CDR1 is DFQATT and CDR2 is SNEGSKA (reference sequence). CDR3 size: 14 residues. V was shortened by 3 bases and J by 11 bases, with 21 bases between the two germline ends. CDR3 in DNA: TGCAGTGCTAGGACGGACGACTCCTACAATGAGCAGTATTTT. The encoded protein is CSARTDDSYNEQYF.

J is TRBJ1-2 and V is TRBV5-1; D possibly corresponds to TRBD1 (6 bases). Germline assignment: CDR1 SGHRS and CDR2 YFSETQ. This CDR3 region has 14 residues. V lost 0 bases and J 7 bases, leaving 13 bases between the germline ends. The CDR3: CASSLGVGGSGYTF. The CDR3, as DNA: TGCGCCAGCAGCTTGGGAGTGGGGGGCAGTGGCTACACCTTC.

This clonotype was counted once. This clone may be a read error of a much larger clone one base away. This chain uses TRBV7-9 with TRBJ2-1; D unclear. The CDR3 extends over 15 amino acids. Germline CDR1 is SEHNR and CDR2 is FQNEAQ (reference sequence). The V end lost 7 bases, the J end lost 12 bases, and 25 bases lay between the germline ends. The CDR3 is CASTPNPQIPDVQFF. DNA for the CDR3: TGTGCCAGCACCCCCAATCCCCAAATTCCAGATGTGCAGTTCTTC.

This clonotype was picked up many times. Here the CDR3 reads CASSLMGTEAFF. Written as DNA, the CDR3 is TGTGCCAGCAGTTTGATGGGCACTGAAGCTTTCTTT. This chain connects TRBV12-3 or TRBV12-4 to TRBJ1-1; no firm D call. The CDR3 spans 12 residues. Trimming removed 3 bases from V and 4 bases from J, with 6 bases in between.

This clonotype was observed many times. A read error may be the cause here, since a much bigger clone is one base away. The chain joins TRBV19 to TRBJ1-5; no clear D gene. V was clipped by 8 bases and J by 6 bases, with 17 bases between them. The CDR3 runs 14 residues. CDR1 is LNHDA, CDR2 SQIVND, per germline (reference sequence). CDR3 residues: CASDPGRKSQPQHF. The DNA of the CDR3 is TGTGCCAGTGACCCGGGCCGGAAAAGTCAGCCCCAGCATTTT.

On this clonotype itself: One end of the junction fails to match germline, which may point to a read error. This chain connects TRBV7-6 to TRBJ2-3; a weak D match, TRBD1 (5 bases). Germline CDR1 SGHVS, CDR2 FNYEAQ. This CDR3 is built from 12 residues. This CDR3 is CASSLGLGEGNF. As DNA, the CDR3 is TGTGCCAGCAGCTTAGGGCTAGGGGAAGGGAATTTT.

CDR3 sequence reads: CASSPGADTQYF. The CDR3 region has the DNA TGTGCCAGCAGCCCCGGGGCAGATACGCAGTATTTT. The chain links TRBV7-8 to TRBJ2-3; D may be TRBD2 (5 bases). Germline assignment: CDR1 SGHVS and CDR2 FQNEAQ. V lost 5 bases and J 4 bases, leaving 7 bases between the germline ends. CDR3 length equals 12 residues. The full variable domain, its missing parts supplied by reference TRBV7-8 and TRBJ2-3, is GAGVSQSPRYKVAKRGQDVALRCDPISGHVSLFWYQQALGQGPEFLTYFQNEAQLDKSGLPSDRFFAERPEGSVSTLKIQRTQQEDSAVYLCASSPGADTQYFGPGTRLTVL.

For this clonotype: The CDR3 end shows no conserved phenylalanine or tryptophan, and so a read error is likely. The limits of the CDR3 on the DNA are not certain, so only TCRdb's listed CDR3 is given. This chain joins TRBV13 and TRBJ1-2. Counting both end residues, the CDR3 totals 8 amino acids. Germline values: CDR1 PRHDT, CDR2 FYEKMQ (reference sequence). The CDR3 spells CASSLGGP.

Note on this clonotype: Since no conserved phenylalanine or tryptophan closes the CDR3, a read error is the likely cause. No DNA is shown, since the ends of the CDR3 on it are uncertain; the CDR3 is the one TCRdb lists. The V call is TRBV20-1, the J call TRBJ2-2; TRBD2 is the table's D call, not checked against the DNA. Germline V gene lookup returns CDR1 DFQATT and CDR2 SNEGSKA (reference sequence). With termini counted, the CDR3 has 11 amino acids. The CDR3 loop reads CSASRGTSGNC.

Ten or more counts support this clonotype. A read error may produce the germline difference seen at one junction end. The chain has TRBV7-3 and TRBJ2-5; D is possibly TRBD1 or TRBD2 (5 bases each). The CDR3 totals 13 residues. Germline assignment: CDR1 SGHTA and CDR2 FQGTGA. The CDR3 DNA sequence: TGTGCCAGCAGCCTAACGTCTGGGGGGACCCAGTACTTC. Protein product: CASSLTSGGTQYF.